This T cell receptor (beta chain) was identified in a study of cytomegalovirus exposure and HLA in healthy donors. PCR employed 60 Vbeta and 13 Jbeta primers. The protocol was immunoSEQ multiplex PCR, while the TCRdb copy is restricted to in-frame clones and leaves out a portion. The table includes 85,000 to 100,000 clones, roughly 79% detected once. Whole-study results and caveats: Further analysis was carried out later, and it showed several of the most significant clusters appearing linked to common viral pathogens.

As to this clone: Its specificity is unknown.

The V end was cut by 5 bases, the J end by 0 bases, with 11 bases between. There are 15 residues in the CDR3. Germline values: CDR1 SGHTA, CDR2 FQGNSA. The sample comprised PBMCs. This TCR was sampled from a middle-aged woman in good health and CMV-seronegative. The rearrangement joins TRBV7-2 to TRBJ1-5, with D possibly being TRBD1 (6 bases). DNA for the CDR3: TGTGCCAGCAGCCCCGGACAGAATAGCAATCAGCCCCAGCATTTT. Encoded protein: CASSPGQNSNQPQHF.